This TCR beta chain is from a study of blood T cell repertoires in COVID-19. Study as a whole: The United States, Italy and Spain supplied acute and convalescent COVID-19 samples.

CDR1 and CDR2 from the germline V gene are MGHRA and YSYEKL. The V and J ends lost 4 bases and 3 bases respectively, with 10 bases between them. The CDR3 totals 13 residues. In the authors' workflow: Reference gene primer amplification in the assay estimated nucleated cell counts. Sequencing was performed with immunoSEQ multiplex PCR; in TCRdb, only in-frame clones are kept and a portion is missing. That table gives V, J and clone size, and the DNA gave D and trimming. The sample yields 250,000 to 350,000 clones, roughly 90% seen once. This clone appeared a few times. Sample: peripheral blood. This chain links TRBV4-1 with TRBJ2-7, with D possibly being TRBD2 (6 bases). The clonotype originates from a woman aged 25 to 39 with COVID-19, enrolled during active disease. In DNA, the CDR3 is TGCGCCAGCAGCCCCCGGGAGCTCTACGAGCAGTACTTC. This codes for CASSPRELYEQYF.